The rows below give T cell receptor beta chains drawn from one sample of a study of T cells of healthy individuals. TCRdb re-called the 5' RACE reads through MiXCR, storing one row per CDR3 protein. The table includes tens of thousands of distinct CDR3 sequences, 15% to 20% detected once. The receptors were sampled from a human donor in good health. CDR3s include the opening cysteine and the closing phenylalanine or tryptophan. The D gene is left open where the match is weak. For some rows the clone size is stated as once, few or many, or as a class when expanded; others skip it.

v_call	clone_size	j_call	d_call	cdr3_nt	cdr3_aa
TRBV7-9	few	TRBJ1-2	TRBD1	TGTGCCAGCAGCTCCAGGGGGCAGGGTGGCTACACCTTC	CASSSRGQGGYTF
TRBV2	.	TRBJ2-7	TRBD1	TGTGCCAGCGAACAGGGGACCCTCTCCTACGAGCAGTACTTC	CASEQGTLSYEQYF
TRBV12-3/TRBV12-4	few	TRBJ2-2	.	TGTGCCAGCAGTTTGTGGGGCGGGGAGCTGTTTTTT	CASSLWGGELFF
TRBV10-3	.	TRBJ1-5	.	TGTGCCATCAGTGAGCAAGGCAATCAGCCCCAGCATTTT	CAISEQGNQPQHF
TRBV4-1	few	TRBJ2-3	TRBD1	TGCGCCAGCAGCTTAACAGGGGATCCCACAGATACGCAGTATTTT	CASSLTGDPTDTQYF
TRBV12-3/TRBV12-4	many	TRBJ1-5	.	TGTGCCAGCACCCCCGAACATAGCAATCAGCCCCAGCATTTT	CASTPEHSNQPQHF
TRBV20-1	.	TRBJ1-5	TRBD1	TGCAGTGCTTCGGGACAGGGGCCCCAGCATTTT	CSASGQGPQHF
TRBV28	.	TRBJ1-5	.	TGTGCCAGCAGTTTATTAGGGGGGGCTCAGCCCCAGCATTTT	CASSLLGGAQPQHF
TRBV4-2	many	TRBJ1-1	.	TGTGCCAGCAGCCAAGAACAGGGATCGATTGAAGCTTTCTTT	CASSQEQGSIEAFF
TRBV20-1	few	TRBJ2-7	.	TGCAGTGCACCCAAACAGAGCTCCTACGAGCAGTACTTC	CSAPKQSSYEQYF
TRBV10-3	many	TRBJ1-5	.	TGTGCCATCAGAGGCGCGGATCGCAATCAGCCCCAGCATTTT	CAIRGADRNQPQHF
TRBV12-2	few	TRBJ1-1	.	TGTGCAAGTCGCTGCCACCCCTCCCGGAGGGGGGCTGAAGCTTTCTTT	CASRCHPSRRGAEAFF
TRBV19	.	TRBJ2-7	.	TGTGCCAGTAGTCCCTCCGGGACATACATCTACGAGCAGTACTTC	CASSPSGTYIYEQYF
TRBV5-1	many	TRBJ2-5	TRBD2	TGCGCCAGCAGCTTCCGAGCGGGAGGGGAGACCCAGTACTTC	CASSFRAGGETQYF